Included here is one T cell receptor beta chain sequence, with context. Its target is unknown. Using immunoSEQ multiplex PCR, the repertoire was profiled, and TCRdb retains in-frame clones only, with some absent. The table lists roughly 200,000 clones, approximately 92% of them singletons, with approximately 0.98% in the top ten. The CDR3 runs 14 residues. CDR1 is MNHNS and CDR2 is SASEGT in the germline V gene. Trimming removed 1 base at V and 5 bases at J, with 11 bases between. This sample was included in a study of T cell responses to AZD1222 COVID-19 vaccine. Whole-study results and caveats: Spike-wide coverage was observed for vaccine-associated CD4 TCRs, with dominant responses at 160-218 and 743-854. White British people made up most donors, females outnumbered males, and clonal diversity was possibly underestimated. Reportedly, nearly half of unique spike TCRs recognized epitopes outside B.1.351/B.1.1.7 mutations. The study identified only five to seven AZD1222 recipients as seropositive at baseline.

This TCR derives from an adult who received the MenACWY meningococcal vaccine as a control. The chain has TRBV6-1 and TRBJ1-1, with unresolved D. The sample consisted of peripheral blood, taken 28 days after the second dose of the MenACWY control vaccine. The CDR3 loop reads CASSEGRARTEAFF. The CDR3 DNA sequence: TGTGCCAGCAGTGAAGGCCGGGCTCGTACTGAAGCTTTCTTT.